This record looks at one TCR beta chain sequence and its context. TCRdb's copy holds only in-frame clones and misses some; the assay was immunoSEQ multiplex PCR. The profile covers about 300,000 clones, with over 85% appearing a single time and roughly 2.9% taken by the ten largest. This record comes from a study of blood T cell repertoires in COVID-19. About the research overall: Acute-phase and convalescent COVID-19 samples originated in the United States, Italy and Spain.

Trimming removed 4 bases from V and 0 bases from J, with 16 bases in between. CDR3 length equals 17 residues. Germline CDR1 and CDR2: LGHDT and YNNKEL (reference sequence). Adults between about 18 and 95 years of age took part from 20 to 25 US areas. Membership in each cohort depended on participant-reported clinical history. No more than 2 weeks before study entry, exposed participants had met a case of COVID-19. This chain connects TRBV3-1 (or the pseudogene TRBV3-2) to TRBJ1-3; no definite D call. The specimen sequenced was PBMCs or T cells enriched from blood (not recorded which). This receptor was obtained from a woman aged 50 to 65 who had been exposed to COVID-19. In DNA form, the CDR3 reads TGTGCCAGCAGCCCCTCGATGCGGGGATTCTCTGGAAACACCATATATTTT. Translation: CASSPSMRGFSGNTIYF.